This entry lists 18 T cell receptor beta chains sequenced from one sample in a study of blood T cell repertoires in COVID-19. This table comes from immunoSEQ multiplex PCR, and its TCRdb copy is limited to in-frame clones, with some not included. The sample records around 290,000 clones, more than 75% being singletons. Sequenced: PBMCs or T cells enriched from blood (not recorded which). The receptors stem from a woman under 30 who had recovered from COVID-19.

The rearrangement links TRBV7-2 to TRBJ1-2; tentative D call: TRBD1 (6 bases). Germline V gene data show CDR1 as SGHTA and CDR2 as FQGNSA. V lost 3 bases, J lost 8 bases, and 10 bases lay in between. The CDR3 has 12 amino acids. Here the CDR3 reads CASSLGHGGYTF. As DNA, the CDR3 is TGTGCCAGCAGCTTGGGACATGGAGGCTACACCTTC.

This chain uses TRBV5-1 with TRBJ2-7, with 13 bases aligning to TRBD2. The CDR3 spans 16 residues. With 5 bases clipped from V and 0 bases from J, the junction kept 5 bases outside the gene matches. Germline V CDR1 and CDR2: SGHRS, YFSETQ. CDR3 region: CASRVTSGGASYEQYF. DNA of the CDR3: TGCGCCAGCAGAGTAACTAGCGGGGGGGCCTCCTACGAGCAGTACTTC.

The gene calls are TRBV14 and TRBJ2-7, with 9 positions matching TRBD1. The CDR3 is 13 amino acids. Germline V gene sequence: CDR1 SGHDN, CDR2 FVKESK. J lost 2 bases, V lost 6 bases, and 2 bases had no gene match. The CDR3 protein is CASSRTGAYEQYF. The CDR3 nucleotides are TGTGCCAGCAGTCGGACAGGGGCCTACGAGCAGTACTTC.

This chain uses TRBV3-1 (or the pseudogene TRBV3-2) with TRBJ1-1, with 8 bases fitting TRBD1. The germline gives CDR1 LGHDT, CDR2 YNNKEL (reference sequence). The CDR3 has 13 amino acids. V lost 4 bases to trimming and J lost 8 bases; unmatched junction nucleotides: 6. CDR3 loop: CASSRWDRWEAFF. The CDR3 region has the DNA TGTGCCAGCAGCCGTTGGGACAGGTGGGAAGCTTTCTTT.

This sequence joins TRBV5-1 and TRBJ2-7, with D perhaps TRBD1 (6 bases). The V and J ends lost 0 bases and 7 bases respectively, with 8 bases between them. CDR1 is SGHRS and CDR2 is YFSETQ in the germline V gene. The CDR3 spans 12 residues. CDR3 sequence: CASSLADREQYF. In DNA form, the CDR3 reads TGCGCCAGCAGCTTGGCCGACAGGGAGCAGTACTTC.

This rearrangement joins TRBV7-8 to TRBJ1-2; no reliable D call. Germline V gene sequence: CDR1 SGHVS, CDR2 FQNEAQ. With 1 base removed from V and 8 bases from J, the gap between germline ends came to 17 bases. This CDR3 has 15 amino acids. The CDR3 here is CASSLGVGSTGGYTF. CDR3 sequence (DNA): TGTGCCAGCAGCTTAGGAGTCGGTTCAACGGGAGGCTACACCTTC.

The gene calls are TRBV4-1 and TRBJ2-1, with a tentative D call TRBD2 (6 bases). Per the germline V gene, CDR1 is MGHRA and CDR2 is YSYEKL. This CDR3 comprises 17 residues. Trimming shortened V by 0 bases and J by 7 bases, and 19 bases separated the two germline ends. The CDR3 is CASSQDYGDSPRNEQFF. CDR3 DNA: TGCGCCAGCAGCCAAGATTATGGGGACTCTCCAAGGAATGAGCAGTTCTTC.

The rearrangement joins TRBV5-1 to TRBJ2-3, with 9 nucleotides matching TRBD1. The junction had 4 bases not matched to a gene; V was cut back by 0 bases and J by 2 bases. CDR1 is SGHRS, CDR2 YFSETQ, per germline. This CDR3 contains 16 residues. As DNA, the CDR3 is TGCGCCAGCAGCTTGGGGGACAGGGCCCCCACAGATACGCAGTATTTT. Its protein product is CASSLGDRAPTDTQYF.

The chain uses TRBV4-3 and TRBJ1-2, with TRBD1 as a possible D gene (6 bases). V was trimmed by 4 bases and J by 3 bases, leaving 15 bases between them. Germline CDR1 reads LGHNA; CDR2 reads YSLEER. This CDR3 contains 15 residues. Here the CDR3 DNA reads TGCGCCAGCAGCCCAACCGGGGGGCGAGACTATGGCTACACCTTC. It is translated as CASSPTGGRDYGYTF.

This clone appeared a few times. The chain carries TRBV5-1 and TRBJ2-1; no definite D call. This CDR3 has 16 residues. Germline V gene data show CDR1 as SGHRS and CDR2 as YFSETQ. Trimming left V 4 bases short and J 3 bases short, with 17 bases between. The CDR3: CASSPLTLGNYNEQFF. The DNA of the CDR3 is TGCGCCAGCAGCCCCCTCACCCTCGGTAACTACAATGAGCAGTTCTTC.

V usage is TRBV7-2 and J usage is TRBJ2-1; D is possibly TRBD2 (6 bases). Trimming took 8 bases from V and 1 from J, leaving 15 bases between them. The CDR3 extends over 15 amino acids. Germline loops: CDR1 SGHTA, CDR2 FQGNSA. DNA of the CDR3: TGTGCCAGCCTCCCCGCGGGGCTTTCCTACAATGAGCAGTTCTTC. It specifies CASLPAGLSYNEQFF. The full variable domain, with the rest looked up from reference TRBV7-2 and TRBJ2-1, is GAGVSQSPSNKVTEKGKDVELRCDPISGHTALYWYRQSLGQGLEFLIYFQGNSAPDKSGLPSDRFSAERTGGSVSTLTIQRTQQEDSAVYLCASLPAGLSYNEQFFGPGTRLTVL.

The chain carries TRBV28 and TRBJ2-2; D gene ambiguous. The CDR3 runs 15 residues. Per the germline V gene, CDR1 is MDHEN and CDR2 is SYDVKM. The germline V and J ends were trimmed by 4 bases and 6 bases, with 15 bases remaining between them. The CDR3 protein is CASSYSLGPAGELFF. CDR3 in DNA: TGTGCCAGCAGTTACTCGCTAGGTCCAGCCGGGGAGCTGTTTTTT.

The chain joins TRBV30 to TRBJ2-7, with D tentatively TRBD1 (6 bases). CDR1 and CDR2 (germline): GTSNPN, SVGIG (reference sequence). The V end lost 1 base, the J end lost 11 bases, and 18 bases lay between the germline ends. This CDR3 has 13 amino acids. CDR3 amino acids: CAWSDPGHTIEYF. The CDR3, as DNA: TGTGCCTGGAGTGACCCGGGACACACGATCGAGTACTTC.

This chain connects TRBV27 to TRBJ2-5; tentatively, D is TRBD2 (5 bases). There are 11 residues in the CDR3. Germline V gene sequence: CDR1 MNHEY, CDR2 SMNVEV (reference sequence). The V gene lost 6 bases and the J gene lost 5 bases, with 7 bases spanning the gap. This chain's CDR3 is CASRGGETQYF. The CDR3 DNA reads as TGTGCCAGCAGAGGCGGGGAGACCCAGTACTTC.

V is TRBV19 and J is TRBJ2-7, with 7 positions matching TRBD2. The CDR3 length is 15 residues. Germline V gives CDR1 LNHDA, CDR2 SQIVND (reference sequence). V lost 3 bases to trimming and J lost 1 base; unmatched junction nucleotides: 6. The CDR3, as DNA: TGTGCCAGTAGTATCCCTGCTAGCGGATCCTACGAGCAGTACTTC. It is translated as CASSIPASGSYEQYF.

The chain joins TRBV12-3 or TRBV12-4 to TRBJ1-2; D perhaps matches TRBD1 (5 bases). Trimming shortened V by 2 bases and J by 4 bases, and 8 bases separated the two germline ends. The CDR3 has 13 amino acids. CDR3 nucleotides: TGTGCCAGCAGTTTATCAGGGATCTATGGCTACACCTTC. Amino acids: CASSLSGIYGYTF.

The chain is built from TRBV28 and TRBJ2-3; possible D gene TRBD2, 6 bases. Germline values: CDR1 MDHEN, CDR2 SYDVKM. Trimming stripped 2 bases from V and 0 bases from J, with 12 bases between. This CDR3 region has 16 residues. In nucleotides, the CDR3 is TGTGCCAGCAGTTTAAGGCGGGAAGAGAGCACAGATACGCAGTATTTT. Protein: CASSLRREESTDTQYF.

This chain joins TRBV30 and TRBJ2-7; possibly TRBD1 for D (5 bases). Germline V gives CDR1 GTSNPN, CDR2 SVGIG (reference sequence). Trimming left V 4 bases short and J 2 bases short, with 15 bases between. The CDR3 has 14 amino acids. The CDR3 nucleotides read TGTGCCTGGAATGGACAAGGGTCCCCCTACGAGCAGTACTTC. Encoded protein: CAWNGQGSPYEQYF.